This T cell receptor beta chain derives from a study of T cell responses to AZD1222 COVID-19 vaccine. Study-wide results and limits: CD4 TCRs associated with vaccination spanned spike, dominating at 160-218 and 743-854. Nearly half of spike-specific TCRs reportedly target unmutated variant regions.

To note about this clone: As yet, its antigen is unknown.

The CDR3 is 15 amino acids. Clones were sequenced by immunoSEQ multiplex PCR, and TCRdb holds only the in-frame ones, with some missing. The table lists more than 95,000 clones, about 87% of them singletons. The sequences come from peripheral blood, collected on day 0 of AZD1222 vaccination. The sequence derives from an adult in good health. This chain uses TRBV21-1 with TRBJ2-7. TRBV21-1 represents a pseudogene. CDR3 amino acids: CASSQLGAHSYEQYF. In nucleotides, the CDR3 is TGTGCCAGCAGCCAACTTGGAGCACACAGCTACGAGCAGTACTTC.